The 25 T cell receptor beta chains below all came from one sample that was sequenced in a study of molecular identifiers for immune sequencing clone quantification. Each CDR3 protein is one row after TCRdb ran MiXCR on the PCR reads. Here the sample spans about 640,000 distinct CDR3 sequences, 20% being singletons. The sample was naive CD8+ T cells from blood, with Jurkat cell RNA spiked in. The subset: FACS-sorted CD8+CD4-CCR7+CD45RA+ naive T cells. The receptors were gathered from a human donor in good health. Some libraries in this study had Jurkat cell RNA spiked in.

This clonotype was recorded many times. The chain carries TRBV20-1 and TRBJ2-7; D is uncertain. The CDR3 has 13 residues. V lost 6 bases, J lost 0 bases, and 12 bases lay in between. Germline V CDR1 and CDR2: DFQATT, SNEGSKA (reference sequence). The CDR3 reads CSARGPISYEQYF. CDR3 coding DNA: TGCAGTGCCCGAGGACCGATCTCCTACGAGCAGTACTTC.

Regarding this clonotype: Germline and junction disagree at one end, which may indicate a read error. This sequence joins TRBV5-6 and TRBJ2-7, with 11 bases aligning to TRBD2. CDR1 SGHDT and CDR2 YYEEEE come from the germline V gene. There are 16 residues in the CDR3. The CDR3 protein is CASSGTGTSGAYGQYF. The CDR3, as DNA: TGTGCCAGCAGCGGCACCGGGACTAGCGGAGCCTACGGGCAGTACTTC.

This clonotype was found many times. The rearrangement uses TRBV6-2 or TRBV6-3 and TRBJ1-5; a possible D gene is TRBD1 (6 bases). Germline values: CDR1 MNHEY, CDR2 SVGEGT. The CDR3 is made up of 15 amino acids. V lost 2 bases to trimming and J lost 6 bases, with 14 bases between them. The CDR3 DNA is TGTGCCAGCAGTTACGACCACATGGGGGCTCAGCCCCAGCATTTT. Residues: CASSYDHMGAQPQHF.

This clonotype occurred many times. The genes are TRBV6-5 and TRBJ2-3, with TRBD2 identical over 7 bases. J lost 1 base, V lost 2 bases, and 6 bases had no gene match. Germline V gives CDR1 MNHEY, CDR2 SVGAGI. This CDR3 is built from 16 residues. As DNA, the CDR3 is TGTGCCAGCAGTTACGGGGGGAGGGTACGCACAGATACGCAGTATTTT. This translates into CASSYGGRVRTDTQYF.

This clonotype was seen repeatedly, ten times or more. The chain carries TRBV20-1 and TRBJ2-4; D perhaps matches TRBD1 (7 bases). The ends were cut back, 5 bases at V and 3 bases at J, with 20 bases in the middle. CDR1 DFQATT and CDR2 SNEGSKA come from the germline V gene (reference sequence). The CDR3 contains 16 residues. In DNA, the CDR3 is TGCAGTGCTCCCCCGGAGGGGGCGGTCGTCAAAAACATTCAGTACTTC. Residues: CSAPPEGAVVKNIQYF.

This clonotype was counted ten times or more. This chain uses TRBV6-5 with TRBJ2-1; D not resolved. The CDR3 totals 13 residues. V was trimmed by 5 bases and J by 2 bases, leaving 7 bases between them. Per the germline V gene, CDR1 is MNHEY and CDR2 is SVGAGI. CDR3 sequence reads: CASSVTAYNEQFF. CDR3 nucleotides: TGTGCCAGCAGTGTAACAGCCTACAATGAGCAGTTCTTC.

The chain joins TRBV6-1 to TRBJ2-7; no definite D call. Trimming stripped 11 bases from V and 2 bases from J, with 22 bases between. The CDR3 has 15 residues. Germline loops: CDR1 MNHNS, CDR2 SASEGT. The CDR3 nucleotides are TGTGCCGGCAAAGAATACCCCTTTCCTACCTACGAGCAGTACTTC. Its translation is CAGKEYPFPTYEQYF.

This clonotype came up many times. The chain recombines TRBV6-1 with TRBJ2-3; a possible D gene is TRBD2 (5 bases). The germline V gene has CDR1 MNHNS and CDR2 SASEGT. Trimming removed 3 bases from V and 5 bases from J, with 15 bases in between. CDR3 length: 15 residues. Written as DNA, the CDR3 is TGTGCCAGCAGTGAGAGTAGGCGGACTGGAGATACGCAGTATTTT. It is translated as CASSESRRTGDTQYF.

About this clonotype: This may be a read error: a much more frequent sequence differs by one nucleotide. The CDR3 protein is CTAEGPLMNTQHF. The CDR3 DNA reads TGCACCGCCGAGGGACCCCTCATGAATACGCAGCATTTT. This sequence joins TRBV29-1 and TRBJ2-3, with D tentatively TRBD1 (5 bases). The DNA end lines up better with TRBJ1-5; the J call may be wrong. The CDR3 loop spans 13 amino acids. Germline V CDR1 and CDR2: SQVTM, ANQGSEA.

This clonotype was counted at least ten times. The chain is built from TRBV7-8 and TRBJ2-3, with TRBD2 as a possible D gene (5 bases). This CDR3 is built from 17 residues. Germline V gives CDR1 SGHVS, CDR2 FQNEAQ. V was shortened by 5 bases and J by 0 bases, with 18 bases between the two germline ends. The CDR3, as DNA: TGTGCCAGCAGCCCAGGAGGTGTGGGATCTAGCACAGATACGCAGTATTTT. Translation gives CASSPGGVGSSTDTQYF.

This clonotype was seen a few times. The chain has TRBV27 and TRBJ1-2; no firm D call. The germline gives CDR1 MNHEY, CDR2 SMNVEV (reference sequence). CDR3 length: 15 residues. With 5 bases removed from V and 3 bases from J, the gap between germline ends came to 16 bases. Here the CDR3 DNA reads TGTGCCAGCAGTCCTTACAGTTCTTCGTACTATGGCTACACCTTC. Translating it yields CASSPYSSSYYGYTF.

In regard to this clonotype: Germline and junction disagree at one end, which may indicate a read error. The chain uses TRBV4-1 and TRBJ1-1, with TRBD1 matching 9 bases. This CDR3 comprises 14 residues. Germline V gene lookup returns CDR1 MGHRA and CDR2 YSYEKL. Written as DNA, the CDR3 is TGCGCCAGCAGCCCGGGACAGGGAAACACTGTAGCTTTCTTT. Translated, it gives CASSPGQGNTVAFF.

This clonotype was counted at least ten times. The chain couples TRBV21-1 to TRBJ2-1; TRBD2 was called by the table and not checked on the DNA. TRBV21-1 is given as a pseudogene. The CDR3 extends over 15 amino acids. CDR3 loop: CASSMGLAGDGEQFF. The CDR3 coding sequence is TGTGCCAGCAGCATGGGACTAGCGGGAGATGGTGAGCAGTTCTTC.

This clonotype appeared many times. The chain is built from TRBV30 and TRBJ1-1; D not resolved. V lost 5 bases and J lost 0, with 10 bases in between. Germline lookup yields CDR1 GTSNPN and CDR2 SVGIG (reference sequence). The CDR3 is 13 amino acids. CDR3 protein: CAWRRSMNTEAFF. CDR3 nucleotides: TGTGCCTGGCGCAGGAGCATGAACACTGAAGCTTTCTTT.

This rearrangement joins TRBV11-2 to TRBJ2-1, with 7 bases lining up with TRBD2. This CDR3 has 16 amino acids. CDR1 SGHAT and CDR2 FQNNGV come from the germline V gene. J lost 4 bases, V lost 5 bases, and 11 bases had no gene match. The CDR3 coding sequence is TGTGCCAGCAGCCCACCTCCGGGAGGAGGATACAATGAGCAGTTCTTC. This sequence encodes CASSPPPGGGYNEQFF.

The J gene is TRBJ2-5, the V gene TRBV18; 8 bases line up with TRBD1. V gave up 4 bases and J gave up 5 bases; unmatched junction bases: 12. The CDR3 is made up of 16 amino acids. Germline V gene lookup returns CDR1 KGHSH and CDR2 LQKENI. CDR3 bases: TGTGCCAGCTCACATCCAGGACAGGGCGCGGAGGAGACCCAGTACTTC. Its translation: CASSHPGQGAEETQYF. The full variable domain, completed using reference TRBV18 and TRBJ2-5, is NAGVMQNPRHLVRRRGQEARLRCSPMKGHSHVYWYRQLPEEGLKFMVYLQKENIIDESGMPKERFSAEFPKEGPSILRIQQVVRGDSAAYFCASSHPGQGAEETQYFGPGTRLLVL.

This clonotype was seen a handful of times. The rearrangement uses TRBV6-2 or TRBV6-3 and TRBJ2-7, with D unclear. The length of the CDR3 is 13 residues. The germline V gene has CDR1 MNHEY and CDR2 SVGEGT. V gave up 2 bases and J gave up 6 bases, with 11 bases separating them. The CDR3 loop reads CASSYGSGPEQYF. The DNA of the CDR3 is TGTGCCAGCAGTTACGGTTCCGGTCCCGAGCAGTACTTC.

Comments on this clonotype: This clone may be a read error of a much larger clone one base away. The V gene is TRBV28, the J gene TRBJ2-5; D gene uncertain. Germline V gives CDR1 MDHEN, CDR2 SYDVKM. The CDR3 has 13 amino acids. In DNA form, the CDR3 reads TGTGCCAGCAGTTTATCCAACCTGGAGACCAAGTACTTC. It translates to CASSLSNLETKYF.

This chain connects TRBV4-3 to TRBJ1-1, with 9 bases identical to TRBD1. The CDR3 has 16 residues. From germline, CDR1 is LGHNA and CDR2 YSLEER. The trim removed 2 bases at V and 5 bases at J, leaving 9 bases unmatched. The DNA for the CDR3 is TGCGCCAGCAGCCAACCCTCGGGACAGGGTGGGACTGAAGCTTTCTTT. Its translation is CASSQPSGQGGTEAFF.

The sample holds a few counts of this clonotype. The J gene is TRBJ2-1, the V gene TRBV6-5; no reliable D call. Germline-derived CDR1 and CDR2 are MNHEY and SVGAGI. Trimming cost V 2 bases and J 5 bases, with 7 bases left between them. There are 13 residues in the CDR3. CDR3 loop: CASSYDTDNEQFF. In DNA, the CDR3 is TGTGCCAGCAGTTACGATACAGACAATGAGCAGTTCTTC.

This clonotype has a handful of counts. The gene calls are TRBV30 and TRBJ1-1, with 7 bases fitting TRBD1. The ends lost 7 bases at V and 12 bases at J; junction bases unmatched: 11. The CDR3 runs 11 residues. From germline, CDR1 is GTSNPN and CDR2 SVGIG (reference sequence). CDR3: CAYITGDGTFF. In nucleotides, the CDR3 is TGTGCCTATATCACAGGGGACGGGACTTTCTTT.

The table lists this clonotype with a count of one. A much larger clone is a single base away; this may be a read error. The chain links TRBV20-1 to TRBJ2-7; 7 nucleotides align to TRBD2. Looked up from germline, CDR1 is DFQATT and CDR2 is SNEGSKA (reference sequence). V dropped 5 bases and J dropped 2; count of bases not matched to a gene: 6. This CDR3 comprises 13 residues. The CDR3 region has the DNA TGCAGTGCTTACCGGGACTACCCCTACGAGCAGTACTTC. Encoded protein: CSAYRDYPYEQYF.

The chain uses TRBV20-1 and TRBJ1-2; 12 bases line up with TRBD1. J was trimmed by 8 bases and V by 3 bases; bases with no gene match: 4. This CDR3 has 13 amino acids. Germline assignment: CDR1 DFQATT and CDR2 SNEGSKA (reference sequence). The CDR3 coding sequence is TGCAGTGCTAGGGGACAGGGGGCGCGAGGCTACACCTTC. It is translated as CSARGQGARGYTF.

Regarding this clonotype: This sequence may be a read error, since a much larger clone differs from it by one base. The chain employs TRBV5-1 and TRBJ1-2; perhaps TRBD1 as D (5 bases). CDR1 and CDR2 (germline): SGHRS, YFSETQ. V shed 2 bases and J shed 3 bases, with 20 bases lying between them. CDR3 length: 17 residues. The CDR3 sequence: CASSLDSSQGNYYGYTF. CDR3 nucleotide sequence: TGCGCCAGCAGCTTAGACTCGTCCCAGGGAAATTACTATGGCTACACCTTC.

About this clonotype: This may be a read error, as it is one base from a much larger clone. The chain links TRBV11-2 to TRBJ2-1; D is uncertain. From germline, CDR1 is SGHAT and CDR2 FQNNGV. This CDR3 has 15 amino acids. Between the trimmed V and J ends, which lost 8 bases and 5 bases, there was a span of 19 bases. The CDR3 DNA reads as TGTGCCAGCGGCCCCGGAATTGGCTTCAACAATGAGCAGTTCTTC. Translating gives CASGPGIGFNNEQFF.